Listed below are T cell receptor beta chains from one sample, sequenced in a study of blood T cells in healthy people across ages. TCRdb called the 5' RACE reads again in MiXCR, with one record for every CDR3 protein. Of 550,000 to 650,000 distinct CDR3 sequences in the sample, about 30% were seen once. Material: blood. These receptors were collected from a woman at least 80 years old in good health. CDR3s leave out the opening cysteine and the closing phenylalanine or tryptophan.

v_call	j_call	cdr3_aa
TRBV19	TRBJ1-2	ASSIDREYGYT
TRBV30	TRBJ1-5	AWSSGLGNQPQH
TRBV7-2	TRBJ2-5	ASRLTGGSETQY
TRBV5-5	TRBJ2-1	ASSLGTGTYNEQF
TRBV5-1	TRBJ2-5	ASSLIAEETQY
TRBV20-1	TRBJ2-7	SAFHPGQGNYEQY
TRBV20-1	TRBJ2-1	SARDQGGSGTSGGSWSYNEQF
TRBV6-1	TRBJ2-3	ASTVQGAFPTDTQY
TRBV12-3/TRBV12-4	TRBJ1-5	ASSGHDPGQPQH
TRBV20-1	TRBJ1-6	SASPSYNSPLH
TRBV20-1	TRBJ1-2	SAKNGYT
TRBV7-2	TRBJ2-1	ASSLILLRRRDEQF
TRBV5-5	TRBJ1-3	ASSFPTDTIY
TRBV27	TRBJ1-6	ASSLYLESYNSPLH
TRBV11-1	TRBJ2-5	ASSLARATGSETQY
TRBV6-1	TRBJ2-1	ATLPRSNEQF
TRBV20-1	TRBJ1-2	SARDMGDYYGYT
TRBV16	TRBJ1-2	ASSQSRSGGHGYT
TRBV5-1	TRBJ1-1	ASSRQGQPLNTEAF
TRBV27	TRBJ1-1	ASSAKTGVGNTEAF
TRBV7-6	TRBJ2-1	ASSLRLLRDYNEQF
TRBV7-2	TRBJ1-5	ASSLEAGQPQH
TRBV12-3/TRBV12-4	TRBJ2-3	ASSSGEMSTDTQY
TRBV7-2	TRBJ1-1	ASSLDMGMNTEAF
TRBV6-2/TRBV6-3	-	ASRPGTGAEYEQY
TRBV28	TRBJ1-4	ASSLPLPGEKLF
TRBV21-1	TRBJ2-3	ASSKAAGGSTDTQY
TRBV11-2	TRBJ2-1	ASSPVLGGLRNEQF
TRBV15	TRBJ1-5	ATSRDKGANQPQH
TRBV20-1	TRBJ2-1	SARIIRLAGAGLQF
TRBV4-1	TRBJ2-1	ASSQPGTTYNEQF
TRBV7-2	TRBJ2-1	ASSPGQGEQF
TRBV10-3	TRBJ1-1	AITDIEGNTEAF
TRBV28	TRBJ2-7	ASRDRVTEQY
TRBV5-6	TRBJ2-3	ASSQLGASTDTQY
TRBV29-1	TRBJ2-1	SVDFREQF
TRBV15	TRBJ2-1	ATGRAGQGFYEQF